This T cell receptor beta chain derives from a study of T cell clonotyping in hematopoietic cell transplantation. Trimming left V 0 bases short and J 0 bases short, with 7 bases between. Germline CDR1 and CDR2: SGHRS and YFSETQ. This CDR3 spans 16 amino acids. This table comes from immunoSEQ multiplex PCR, and its TCRdb copy is limited to in-frame clones, with some not included. The sample lists about 70,000 clones, around 94% occurring once. Findings and caveats of the study: Broader posttransplant TCR repertoire diversity was predicted by graft donor and pretransplant recipient Inverse Simpson Index values. Recipient TCR diversity dropped after transplant; expanded clonotypes rose from day 30 to 180.

Details on this clone: Antigen specificity is unknown.

The clonotype originates from a man over 45 in good health. Some clones in this sample may be carry-over from other donors' samples. The chain carries TRBV5-1 and TRBJ1-6; unclear D gene. Source material: peripheral blood mononuclear cells. CDR3 residues: CASSLGSSSYNSPLHF. DNA for the CDR3: TGCGCCAGCAGCTTGGGCAGCAGCTCCTATAATTCACCCCTCCACTTT.